The 8 T cell receptor beta chains listed next were all sequenced from one sample in a study of CD8 T cells in Susac syndrome. Random hexamers were used to reverse transcribe the RNA input (roughly 0.5 to 1 ug). TCRdb reprocessed the immunoSEQ multiplex PCR reads via MiXCR and lists one record per CDR3 protein. The data hold about 180,000 distinct CDR3 sequences, with roughly 94% observed a single time. Sequences were obtained from CD4+ T cells from PBMCs. These receptors were collected from a human donor with Susac syndrome.

This clonotype was picked up one time. This chain uses TRBV10-3 with TRBJ2-7; unclear D gene. Germline loops: CDR1 ENHRY, CDR2 SYGVKD. The CDR3 sequence is 12 residues long. Between the trimmed V and J ends, which lost 4 bases and 5 bases, there was a span of 9 bases. This CDR3 reads CAISGTENEQYF. For the CDR3, the DNA is TGTGCCATCAGTGGGACCGAAAACGAGCAGTACTTC.

V and J are TRBV20-1 and TRBJ1-4; D gene uncertain. The CDR3 has 15 residues. The germline gives CDR1 DFQATT, CDR2 SNEGSKA (reference sequence). V was pared by 5 bases and J by 8 bases, with 21 bases between. The CDR3 sequence: CSAAPQSAVEEKLFF. The CDR3 DNA reads TGCAGTGCTGCCCCCCAGAGCGCAGTCGAGGAAAAACTGTTTTTT.

The rearrangement links TRBV4-3 to TRBJ2-1, with 10 bases fitting TRBD1. The CDR3 loop spans 16 amino acids. Germline assignment: CDR1 LGHNA and CDR2 YSLEER. V lost 4 bases, J lost 5 bases, and 8 bases stayed unmatched. The CDR3 protein is CASSRGHGTGDNEQFF. The DNA for the CDR3 is TGCGCCAGCAGCCGGGGCCACGGGACAGGGGACAATGAGCAGTTCTTC.

Only one count was recorded for this clonotype. J is TRBJ2-7 and V is TRBV20-1; 11 bases are shared with TRBD2. Germline CDR1 DFQATT, CDR2 SNEGSKA (reference sequence). The CDR3 is 18 residues long. After removal of 0 bases from V and 0 bases from J, the junction contained 10 bases not matched to a gene. The CDR3 DNA is TGCAGTGCTAGAGATCTTAGCGGGAGGGCCGATTTCTCCTACGAGCAGTACTTC. Translated: CSARDLSGRADFSYEQYF.

This clonotype occurred once. The chain links TRBV20-1 to TRBJ1-1; possible D gene TRBD1, 6 bases. Germline V gene data show CDR1 as DFQATT and CDR2 as SNEGSKA (reference sequence). Trimming took 5 bases from V and 0 from J, leaving 16 bases between them. The CDR3 loop spans 15 amino acids. CDR3 nucleotide sequence: TGCAGTGCTCTTAGTGACAGGTTAATGAACACTGAAGCTTTCTTT. Translating it yields CSALSDRLMNTEAFF.

V and J are TRBV7-9 and TRBJ1-4; 10 bases map to TRBD1. Unmatched junction bases numbered 10, after V lost 4 bases and J lost 8 bases. CDR3 length: 16 amino acids. Per the germline V gene, CDR1 is SEHNR and CDR2 is FQNEAQ (reference sequence). CDR3 nucleotide sequence: TGTGCCAGCAGCTCCGGTTCCGGGACAGGGGTCGAAAAACTGTTTTTT. It yields the protein CASSSGSGTGVEKLFF.

CDR3 sequence: CASAFGVSGNTIYF. As DNA, the CDR3 is TGTGCCAGCGCCTTCGGAGTCTCTGGAAACACCATATATTTT. This chain links TRBV19 with TRBJ1-3; D unclear. Germline V CDR1 and CDR2: LNHDA, SQIVND (reference sequence). The CDR3 is made up of 14 amino acids. Trimming shortened V by 9 bases and J by 0 bases, and 12 bases separated the two germline ends.

V and J are TRBV4-1 and TRBJ2-3; no definite D call. V was clipped by 1 base and J by 0 bases, with 11 bases between them. The CDR3 runs to 16 residues. Germline assignment: CDR1 MGHRA and CDR2 YSYEKL. CDR3 residues: CASSQVNLISTDTQYF. The CDR3 DNA is TGCGCCAGCAGCCAAGTGAACCTGATTAGCACAGATACGCAGTATTTT.